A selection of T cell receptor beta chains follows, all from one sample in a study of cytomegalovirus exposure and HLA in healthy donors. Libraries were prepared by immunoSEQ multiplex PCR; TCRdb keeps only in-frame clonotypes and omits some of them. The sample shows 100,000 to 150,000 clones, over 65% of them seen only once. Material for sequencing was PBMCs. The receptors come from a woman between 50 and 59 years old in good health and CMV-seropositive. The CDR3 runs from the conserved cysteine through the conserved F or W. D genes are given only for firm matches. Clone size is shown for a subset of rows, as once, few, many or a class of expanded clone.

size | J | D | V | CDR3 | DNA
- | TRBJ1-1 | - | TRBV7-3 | CASSWEGSNTEAFF | TGTGCCAGCAGCTGGGAGGGATCGAACACTGAAGCTTTCTTT
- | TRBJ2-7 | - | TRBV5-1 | CASSRGQDYEQYF | TGCGCCAGCAGCAGGGGACAAGATTACGAGCAGTACTTC
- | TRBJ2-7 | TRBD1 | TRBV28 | CASTFAGTGHYEQYF | TGTGCCAGCACCTTTGCCGGGACAGGGCACTACGAGCAGTACTTC
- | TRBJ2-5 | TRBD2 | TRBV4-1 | CASSQTGGIQETQYF | TGCGCCAGCAGCCAAACCGGGGGGATCCAAGAGACCCAGTACTTC
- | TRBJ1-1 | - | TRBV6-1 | CASKGQPNTEAFF | TGTGCCAGCAAAGGACAACCGAACACTGAAGCTTTCTTT
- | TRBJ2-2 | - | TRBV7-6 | CASSLERGGELFF | TGTGCCAGCAGCTTGGAGCGTGGCGGGGAGCTGTTTTTT
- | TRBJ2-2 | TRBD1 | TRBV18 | CASSPPSGGSGELFF | TGTGCCAGCTCACCACCGTCAGGGGGCTCCGGGGAGCTGTTTTTT
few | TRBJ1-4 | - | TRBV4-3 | CASSLQGLGEKLFF | TGCGCCAGCAGCCTGCAGGGTCTCGGAGAAAAACTGTTTTTT
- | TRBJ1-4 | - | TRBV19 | CASRAPGANEKLFF | TGTGCCAGTAGGGCGCCAGGGGCTAATGAAAAACTGTTTTTT
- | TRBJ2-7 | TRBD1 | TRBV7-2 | CASSLEGQPYEQYF | TGTGCCAGCAGCTTAGAGGGACAGCCTTACGAGCAGTACTTC
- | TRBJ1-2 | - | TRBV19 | CASSIALQGRNGYTF | TGTGCCAGTAGTATAGCTCTCCAGGGGAGAAATGGCTACACCTTC
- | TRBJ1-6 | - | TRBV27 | CASSLSTQASSYNSPLHF | TGTGCCAGCAGTTTATCGACACAGGCAAGCTCCTATAATTCACCCCTCCACTTT
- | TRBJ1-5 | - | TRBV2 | CASSEDRSNQPQHF | TGTGCCAGCAGTGAAGACAGGAGCAATCAGCCCCAGCATTTT
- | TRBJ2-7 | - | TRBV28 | CASSQGGVEQYF | TGTGCCAGCAGTCAAGGGGGGGTCGAGCAGTACTTC
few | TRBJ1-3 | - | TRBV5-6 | CASSLSGSGNTIYF | TGTGCCAGCAGCCTCAGTGGCTCGGGAAACACCATATATTTT
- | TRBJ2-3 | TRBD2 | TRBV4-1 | CASSQEPAGSTDTQYF | TGCGCCAGCAGCCAAGAGCCAGCGGGATCCACAGATACGCAGTATTTT
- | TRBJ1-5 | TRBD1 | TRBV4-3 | CASSQDPETGLGQPQHF | TGCGCCAGCAGCCAAGATCCGGAGACAGGGCTTGGACAGCCCCAGCATTTT
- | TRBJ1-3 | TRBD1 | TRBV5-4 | CATGQGGNTIYF | TGTGCCACAGGACAGGGAGGCAACACCATATATTTT
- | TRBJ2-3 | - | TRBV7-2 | CASSSGLSTDTQYF | TGTGCCAGCAGCTCTGGACTAAGCACAGATACGCAGTATTTT
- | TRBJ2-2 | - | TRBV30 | CAWREAGANTGELFF | TGTGCCTGGAGGGAGGCAGGGGCGAACACCGGGGAGCTGTTTTTT
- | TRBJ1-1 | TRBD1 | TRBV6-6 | CASSYGVTGPNTEAFF | TGTGCCAGCAGCTACGGGGTGACAGGGCCGAACACTGAAGCTTTCTTT
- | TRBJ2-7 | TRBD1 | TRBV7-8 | CASSRDPGTVSYEQYF | TGTGCCAGCAGCCGAGACCCCGGGACAGTATCCTACGAGCAGTACTTC
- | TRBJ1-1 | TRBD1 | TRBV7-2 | CASSSQGAGEAFF | TGTGCCAGCAGCTCACAGGGGGCGGGTGAAGCTTTCTTT
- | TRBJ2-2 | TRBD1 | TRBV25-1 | CASSEHDRGPNTGELFF | TGTGCCAGCAGTGAACACGACAGGGGGCCGAACACCGGGGAGCTGTTTTTT
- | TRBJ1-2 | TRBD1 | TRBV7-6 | CASSLAKGGQGYGYTF | TGTGCCAGCAGCTTAGCGAAGGGGGGACAGGGTTATGGCTACACCTTC
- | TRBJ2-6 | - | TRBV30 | CAWSVQERANVLTF | TGTGCCTGGAGTGTACAAGAAAGGGCCAACGTCCTGACTTTC
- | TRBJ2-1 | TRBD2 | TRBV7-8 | CASSLRESQVVQEQFF | TGTGCCAGCAGCTTGCGGGAGTCGCAGGTGGTTCAGGAGCAGTTCTTC
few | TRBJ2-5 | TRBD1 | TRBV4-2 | CASSQDVTGLETQYF | TGTGCCAGCAGCCAAGATGTGACAGGGCTGGAGACCCAGTACTTC